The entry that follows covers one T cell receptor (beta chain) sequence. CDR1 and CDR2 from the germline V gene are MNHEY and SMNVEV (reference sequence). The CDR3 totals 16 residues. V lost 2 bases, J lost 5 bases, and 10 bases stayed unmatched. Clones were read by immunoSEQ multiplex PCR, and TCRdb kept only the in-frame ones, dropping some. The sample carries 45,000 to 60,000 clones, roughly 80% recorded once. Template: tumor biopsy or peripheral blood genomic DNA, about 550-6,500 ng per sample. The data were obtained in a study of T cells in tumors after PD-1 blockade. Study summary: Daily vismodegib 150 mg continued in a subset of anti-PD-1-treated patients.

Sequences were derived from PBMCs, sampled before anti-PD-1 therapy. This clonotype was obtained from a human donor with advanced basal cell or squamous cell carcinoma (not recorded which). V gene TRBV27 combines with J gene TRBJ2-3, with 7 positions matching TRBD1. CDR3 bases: TGTGCCAGCAGTTTAAGGGGGCTAGAAATCGTAGATACGCAGTATTTT. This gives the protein CASSLRGLEIVDTQYF.